The following is a T cell receptor (beta chain) sequence with its context. Its antigen is not identified. It may be a read error: a sequence one base away is much more abundant. This specimen belongs to a study of identical twins. Study results and caveats: Less excess twin sharing appeared in beta out-of-frame sequences.

Each CDR3 protein is one row after TCRdb ran MiXCR on the 5' RACE reads. The repertoire holds 1.5 million to 2 million distinct CDR3 sequences, with less than 35% as singletons. The germline V gene has CDR1 KGHDR and CDR2 SFDVKD. Trimming shortened V by 5 bases and J by 2 bases, and 6 bases separated the two germline ends. The CDR3 has 13 residues. The rearrangement links TRBV24-1 to TRBJ2-1; D unresolved. The receptor was derived from a newborn girl in good health. The specimen sequenced was cord blood. This CDR3 reads CATSGPPYNEQFF. CDR3 in DNA: TGTGCCACCAGTGGTCCCCCCTACAATGAGCAGTTCTTC.